This TCR beta chain derives from a study of cytomegalovirus exposure and HLA in healthy donors. Overall study findings and caveats: Prediction of most subjects' HLA-A and HLA-B alleles by TCR beta sequences was reportedly accurate.

PCR primers comprised 60 Vbeta and 13 Jbeta primers. Only in-frame clones appear in the TCRdb table, and some are missing; sequencing was by immunoSEQ multiplex PCR. The data show 58,000 or so clones, about 65% seen once. Germline V gene lookup returns CDR1 PRHDT and CDR2 FYEKMQ (reference sequence). This CDR3 has 14 residues. V was cut by 5 bases and J by 2 bases, with 10 bases left in between. Details on this clone: What it binds is unknown.

The genes are TRBV13 and TRBJ2-1; weak D call: TRBD2 (5 bases). The specimen was PBMCs. The source is a man in his fifties or sixties in good health and CMV-seropositive. The CDR3 nucleotides are TGTGCCAGCAGCATCCTAGCAGCCTACAATGAGCAGTTCTTC. It encodes CASSILAAYNEQFF.